The 30 T cell receptor beta chains below were found in one sample sequenced in a study of T cells after yellow fever vaccination. Using its own MiXCR run on the 5' RACE reads, TCRdb lists one record per CDR3 protein. The table lists about 160,000 distinct CDR3 sequences, around 9% of them singletons. Here the sequenced sample was CD8+ T cells sorted from PBMCs, taken 45 days after the yellow fever booster vaccination. Receptor source: a man between 18 and 35 years old who received the YFV17D yellow fever vaccine.

This clonotype was counted a few times. The J gene is TRBJ2-7, the V gene TRBV30; D may be TRBD2 (5 bases). V lost 0 bases to trimming and J lost 3 bases, with 9 bases between them. The CDR3 runs 13 residues. Germline V CDR1 and CDR2: GTSNPN, SVGIG (reference sequence). The CDR3 sequence: CAWSVFGDYEQYF. The CDR3 bases are TGTGCCTGGAGTGTATTCGGGGACTACGAGCAGTACTTC.

The genes are TRBV7-9 and TRBJ1-1; no definite D call. Germline CDR1 and CDR2: SEHNR and FQNEAQ (reference sequence). CDR3 size: 13 residues. V lost 5 bases and J lost 4, with 11 bases in between. This CDR3 reads CASSKEGITEAFF. In DNA, the CDR3 is TGTGCCAGCAGCAAAGAGGGAATCACTGAAGCTTTCTTT.

This clonotype was counted many times. The rearrangement uses TRBV21-1 and TRBJ1-5; the table's D gene call, TRBD1, was not cross checked with the DNA. TRBV21-1 counts as a pseudogene. The CDR3 is 15 amino acids. The CDR3 spells CAIYNRDSLNQPQHF. The CDR3 coding sequence is TGTGCCATCTATAATCGGGACAGCCTCAATCAGCCCCAGCATTTT.

There are many counts of this clonotype. The rearrangement uses TRBV6-5 and TRBJ2-3, with D unclear. The CDR3 has 14 residues. Trimming left V 8 bases short and J 4 bases short, with 16 bases between. Germline V gene sequence: CDR1 MNHEY, CDR2 SVGAGI. Here the CDR3 reads CASGGATSADTQYF. CDR3 in DNA: TGTGCCAGCGGCGGCGCAACCTCGGCAGATACGCAGTATTTT.

This clonotype was seen repeatedly, ten times or more. The V gene is TRBV20-1, the J gene TRBJ2-7, with 8 bases aligning to TRBD2. The CDR3 is 15 residues long. V dropped 0 bases and J dropped 0; count of bases not matched to a gene: 4. Germline V lookup: CDR1 DFQATT, CDR2 SNEGSKA (reference sequence). In DNA form, the CDR3 reads TGCAGTGCTAGAGATATTAGCGGGGCCTCCTACGAGCAGTACTTC. Translated: CSARDISGASYEQYF.

This clonotype has a handful of counts. The gene calls are TRBV2 and TRBJ2-7; D is undetermined. This CDR3 has 13 residues. Trimming stripped 6 bases from V and 0 bases from J, with 9 bases between. Germline V gene lookup returns CDR1 SNHLY and CDR2 FYNNEI. The CDR3 DNA reads TGTGCCAGCAGGGCGGTGGGCTCCTACGAGCAGTACGTC. Its protein is CASRAVGSYEQYV.

Ten or more counts support this clonotype. The chain links TRBV4-2 to TRBJ2-7; no reliable D call. The V end was cut by 0 bases, the J end by 6 bases, with 9 bases between. The CDR3 has 13 residues. The germline gives CDR1 LGHNA, CDR2 YNFKEQ. The CDR3 nucleotides are TGTGCCAGCAGCCAAGATCCCGGGTTCGAGCAGTACTTC. Translated: CASSQDPGFEQYF.

The chain has TRBV10-2 and TRBJ2-3; D is unresolved. This CDR3 has 12 amino acids. The germline V gene has CDR1 WSHSY and CDR2 SAAADI. The V end lost 2 bases, the J end lost 0 bases, and 0 bases lay between the germline ends. The CDR3 loop reads CASSESTDTQYF. CDR3 nucleotides: TGCGCCAGCAGTGAGAGCACAGATACGCAGTATTTT.

The rearrangement uses TRBV12-5 and TRBJ2-1, with D possibly TRBD1 on 5 matching bases. The V gene's germline CDR1 is LGHNT and CDR2 FRNRAP. V lost 3 bases and J lost 7, with 7 bases in between. The length of the CDR3 is 12 residues. The CDR3 DNA sequence: TGTGCTAGTGGTTTTGCAGGGAATGAGCAGTTCTTC. The encoded protein is CASGFAGNEQFF.

The V gene is TRBV6-2 or TRBV6-3, the J gene TRBJ2-1; 13 bases are a match to TRBD2. Trimming removed 4 bases from V and 5 bases from J; junction bases left unmatched: 14. Germline V gene lookup returns CDR1 MNHEY and CDR2 SVGEGT. There are 19 residues in the CDR3. The CDR3: CASSSATSGGTLLNNEQFF. CDR3 in DNA: TGTGCCAGCAGTTCCGCGACTAGCGGGGGGACCTTATTAAACAATGAGCAGTTCTTC.

This clonotype was seen a handful of times. V gene TRBV13 combines with J gene TRBJ1-3, with 8 bases fitting TRBD1. V lost 0 bases and J lost 5; bases outside the gene matches: 18. Germline V lookup: CDR1 PRHDT, CDR2 FYEKMQ (reference sequence). The CDR3 sequence is 20 residues long. DNA of the CDR3: TGTGCCAGCAGCTTAGGCCTCGGGACAGGCATAACACCCTGGAGAAACACCATATATTTT. Amino acid sequence: CASSLGLGTGITPWRNTIYF.

Note on this clonotype: This may be a read error: a much more frequent sequence differs by one nucleotide. This chain's CDR3 is CASSRGRARNTGELFF. CDR3 nucleotides: TGTGCCAGCTCACGGGGACGGGCGCGAAACACCGGGGAGCTGTTTTTT. The J gene is TRBJ2-2, the V gene TRBV18, with D perhaps matching TRBD1 or TRBD2 (5 bases each). Per the germline V gene, CDR1 is KGHSH and CDR2 is LQKENI. There are 16 residues in the CDR3. The V and J ends lost 4 bases and 2 bases respectively, with 14 bases between them. Combining the CDR3 with reference TRBV18 and TRBJ2-2 gives the whole variable domain NAGVMQNPRHLVRRRGQEARLRCSPMKGHSHVYWYRQLPEEGLKFMVYLQKENIIDESGMPKERFSAEFPKEGPSILRIQQVVRGDSAAYFCASSRGRARNTGELFFGEGSRLTVL.

The chain has TRBV9 and TRBJ2-5, with 8 bases identical to TRBD2. The V gene end was trimmed by 3 bases and the J gene end by 1 base; junction bases not matched to a gene: 5. Germline CDR1 is SGDLS and CDR2 is YYNGEE. The CDR3 consists of 15 residues. The CDR3 bases are TGTGCCAGCAGCGAATATAGCGGGACCCAAGAGACCCAGTACTTC. Translation gives CASSEYSGTQETQYF.

The rearrangement links TRBV11-3 to TRBJ2-2; 8 bases agree with TRBD2. The CDR3 is made up of 17 amino acids. V shed 1 base, J shed 3 bases, and the junction held 7 bases outside the gene matches. Germline V gene data show CDR1 as SGHNT and CDR2 as YENEEA. The DNA for the CDR3 is TGTGCCAGCAGCTTAGTGAGCGGGGGAATTGACACCGGGGAGCTGTTTTTT. Its translation is CASSLVSGGIDTGELFF.

Only a few counts were recorded for this clonotype. The V gene is TRBV4-1, the J gene TRBJ2-1; D is ambiguous. This CDR3 has 12 amino acids. Trimming removed 1 base at V and 9 bases at J, with 7 bases between. CDR1 is MGHRA and CDR2 is YSYEKL in the germline V gene. In DNA form, the CDR3 reads TGCGCCAGCAGCCAAGGACTGCCTGAGCAGTTCTTC. The encoded protein is CASSQGLPEQFF.

This chain joins TRBV29-1 and TRBJ1-3, with 7 bases fitting TRBD1. Trimming cost V 0 bases and J 2 bases; bases outside gene matches: 1. Germline lookup yields CDR1 SQVTM and CDR2 ANQGSEA. CDR3 length: 14 amino acids. The CDR3 region is CSVEDRGPGNTIYF. Written as DNA, the CDR3 is TGCAGCGTTGAAGATAGGGGGCCTGGAAACACCATATATTTT.

This clonotype was recorded many times. The V gene is TRBV12-3 or TRBV12-4, the J gene TRBJ2-3, with no clear D. The germline V and J ends were trimmed by 4 bases and 0 bases, with 8 bases remaining between them. CDR3 length: 14 residues. The CDR3 loop is CASSWVHSTDTQYF. Written as DNA, the CDR3 is TGTGCCAGCAGTTGGGTCCACAGCACAGATACGCAGTATTTT.

The chain uses TRBV6-2 or TRBV6-3 and TRBJ2-7; 10 bases are shared with TRBD2. Germline lookup yields CDR1 MNHEY and CDR2 SVGEGT. CDR3 length: 16 residues. V lost 0 bases and J lost 0; bases outside the gene matches: 2. The CDR3 DNA reads as TGTGCCAGCAGTTACTCGAGGACTAGCGGCTCCTACGAGCAGTACGTC. It translates to CASSYSRTSGSYEQYV.

This chain joins TRBV6-2 or TRBV6-3 and TRBJ2-7; maybe TRBD1 (5 bases). This CDR3 has 15 residues. Germline CDR1 reads MNHEY; CDR2 reads SVGEGT. Between the trimmed V and J ends, which lost 6 bases and 2 bases, there was a span of 17 bases. CDR3 nucleotides: TGTGCCAGCAGATCCCTTGACTCAGGGCCCTACGAGCAGTACGTC. Its protein is CASRSLDSGPYEQYV.

CDR3 DNA: TGTGCCAGCAGAGGACAGGGCTACGAGCAGTACGTC. It yields the protein CASRGQGYEQYV. This rearrangement joins TRBV6-6 to TRBJ2-7; 8 bases are shared with TRBD1. The V gene end was trimmed by 6 bases and the J gene end by 3 bases; junction bases not matched to a gene: 1. CDR3 length: 12 residues. From germline, CDR1 is MNHNY and CDR2 SVGAGI (reference sequence).

This chain links TRBV25-1 with TRBJ2-3; D possibly corresponds to TRBD2 (5 bases). Germline V gene lookup returns CDR1 MGHDK and CDR2 SYGVNS. The CDR3 is made up of 14 amino acids. The ends were cut back, 5 bases at V and 0 bases at J, with 9 bases in the middle. The CDR3 loop reads CASSPDYSTDTQYF. DNA of the CDR3: TGTGCCAGCAGTCCCGACTACAGCACAGATACGCAGTATTTT.

There are a few counts of this clonotype. This rearrangement joins TRBV4-3 to TRBJ2-7, with D possibly matching TRBD2 (6 bases). V was shortened by 1 base and J by 6 bases, with 13 bases between the two germline ends. Germline V gene sequence: CDR1 LGHNA, CDR2 YSLEER. This CDR3 contains 14 residues. In DNA form, the CDR3 reads TGCGCCAGCAGCCAAGGCCCTGGGGGAGGCGAGCAGTACTTC. Encoded protein: CASSQGPGGGEQYF.

In DNA form, the CDR3 reads TGTGCCAGCAGCTTAGAGGGGGGAGCAAACACCGGGGAGCTGTTTTTT. It is translated as CASSLEGGANTGELFF. This chain connects TRBV7-9 to TRBJ2-2; D may correspond to TRBD1 or TRBD2 (6 bases each). The CDR3 is made up of 16 amino acids. With 1 base removed from V and 2 bases from J, the gap between germline ends came to 11 bases. Germline CDR1 reads SEHNR; CDR2 reads FQNEAQ (reference sequence).

This clonotype showed up many times. The gene calls are TRBV6-5 and TRBJ2-2; D is unclear. Germline lookup yields CDR1 MNHEY and CDR2 SVGAGI. Deletions cut 0 bases from V and 8 bases from J, with 7 bases between. The CDR3 covers 13 residues. The CDR3 loop reads CASSYSLKGELFF. The CDR3 bases are TGTGCCAGCAGTTACTCCTTAAAGGGGGAGCTGTTTTTT.

This clonotype was observed many times. V gene TRBV4-3 combines with J gene TRBJ2-7; D is possibly TRBD1 (6 bases). The CDR3 covers 14 residues. Germline V gene lookup returns CDR1 LGHNA and CDR2 YSLEER. Trimming took off 0 bases at V and 7 bases at J, with 13 bases between the two ends. The chain's CDR3 is CASSQERGSREQYF. The DNA for the CDR3 is TGCGCCAGCAGCCAAGAAAGGGGGTCTAGAGAGCAGTACTTC.

The chain has TRBV9 and TRBJ1-2; D possibly corresponds to TRBD1 (5 bases). Trimming cost V 1 base and J 4 bases, with 17 bases left between them. In germline, CDR1 is SGDLS, CDR2 YYNGEE. The CDR3 has 16 amino acids. The CDR3 DNA reads as TGTGCCAGCAGCGTAACGCAGGGTTTGATGGGCTATGGCTACACCTTC. This codes for CASSVTQGLMGYGYTF.

This clonotype was recorded many times. V is TRBV6-5 and J is TRBJ2-1; 7 positions match TRBD1. CDR3 length: 11 amino acids. The V and J ends lost 7 bases and 11 bases, in that order; junction bases with no gene match: 5. Germline values: CDR1 MNHEY, CDR2 SVGAGI. The CDR3 DNA reads TGTGCCAGCACAGGGGGTGCGCAGCAGTTCTTC. Its translation: CASTGGAQQFF.

The chain recombines TRBV29-1 with TRBJ2-1, with 9 positions matching TRBD2. CDR1 is SQVTM and CDR2 is ANQGSEA in the germline V gene. CDR3 length equals 13 residues. V dropped 6 bases and J dropped 9; count of bases not matched to a gene: 9. The CDR3 loop is CSVPGLAEVEQFF. The CDR3 coding sequence is TGCAGCGTACCGGGACTAGCTGAGGTTGAGCAGTTCTTC.

This clonotype has a handful of counts. The chain is built from TRBV23-1 and TRBJ2-7; D might be TRBD1 or TRBD2, each matching 5 bases. TRBV23-1 is an ORF, and what it does is uncertain. Trimming took 6 bases from V and 2 from J, leaving 11 bases between them. The CDR3 runs to 13 residues. The CDR3 protein is CASSWDPAYEQYF. In DNA form, the CDR3 reads TGCGCCAGCAGCTGGGACCCCGCCTACGAGCAGTACTTC.

This clonotype was found a few times. This chain connects TRBV7-2 to TRBJ2-3; no clear D gene. V lost 5 bases and J lost 6, with 12 bases in between. CDR3 size: 13 residues. CDR1 and CDR2 from the germline V gene are SGHTA and FQGNSA. CDR3 in DNA: TGTGCCAGCAGCGTGTGGCCGATGGATACGCAGTATTTT. This encodes CASSVWPMDTQYF.